This T cell receptor beta chain came from a study of shared clonotypes between healthy human individuals. A 200 ng quantity of DNA, roughly 29,000 T cell genomes, went into the sorted-subset replicate PCRs. Assay used: immunoSEQ multiplex PCR; TCRdb lists only in-frame clones, some missing. The table includes 2.3 million or so clones, 80% to 95% detected once. The CDR3 has 16 residues. The V gene's germline CDR1 is SEHNR and CDR2 FQNEAQ (reference sequence). Trimming shortened V by 4 bases and J by 1 base, and 14 bases separated the two germline ends. This chain uses TRBV7-9 with TRBJ1-3; D might be TRBD1 (6 bases). This TCR was recovered from a man younger than 35 in good health. Some clones in this sample may be carry-over from other donors' samples. Sequencing used naive CD4+ T cells from PBMCs. The subset: CD45RA+ positively selected. DNA for the CDR3: TGTGCCAGCAGCTGGGACACGGGTAGATCTGGAAACACCATATATTTT. It yields the protein CASSWDTGRSGNTIYF. The full variable domain, completed using reference TRBV7-9 and TRBJ1-3, is DTGVSQNPRHKITKRGQNVTFRCDPISEHNRLYWYRQTLGQGPEFLTYFQNEAQLEKSRLLSDRFSAERPKGSFSTLEIQRTEQGDSAMYLCASSWDTGRSGNTIYFGEGSWLTVV.